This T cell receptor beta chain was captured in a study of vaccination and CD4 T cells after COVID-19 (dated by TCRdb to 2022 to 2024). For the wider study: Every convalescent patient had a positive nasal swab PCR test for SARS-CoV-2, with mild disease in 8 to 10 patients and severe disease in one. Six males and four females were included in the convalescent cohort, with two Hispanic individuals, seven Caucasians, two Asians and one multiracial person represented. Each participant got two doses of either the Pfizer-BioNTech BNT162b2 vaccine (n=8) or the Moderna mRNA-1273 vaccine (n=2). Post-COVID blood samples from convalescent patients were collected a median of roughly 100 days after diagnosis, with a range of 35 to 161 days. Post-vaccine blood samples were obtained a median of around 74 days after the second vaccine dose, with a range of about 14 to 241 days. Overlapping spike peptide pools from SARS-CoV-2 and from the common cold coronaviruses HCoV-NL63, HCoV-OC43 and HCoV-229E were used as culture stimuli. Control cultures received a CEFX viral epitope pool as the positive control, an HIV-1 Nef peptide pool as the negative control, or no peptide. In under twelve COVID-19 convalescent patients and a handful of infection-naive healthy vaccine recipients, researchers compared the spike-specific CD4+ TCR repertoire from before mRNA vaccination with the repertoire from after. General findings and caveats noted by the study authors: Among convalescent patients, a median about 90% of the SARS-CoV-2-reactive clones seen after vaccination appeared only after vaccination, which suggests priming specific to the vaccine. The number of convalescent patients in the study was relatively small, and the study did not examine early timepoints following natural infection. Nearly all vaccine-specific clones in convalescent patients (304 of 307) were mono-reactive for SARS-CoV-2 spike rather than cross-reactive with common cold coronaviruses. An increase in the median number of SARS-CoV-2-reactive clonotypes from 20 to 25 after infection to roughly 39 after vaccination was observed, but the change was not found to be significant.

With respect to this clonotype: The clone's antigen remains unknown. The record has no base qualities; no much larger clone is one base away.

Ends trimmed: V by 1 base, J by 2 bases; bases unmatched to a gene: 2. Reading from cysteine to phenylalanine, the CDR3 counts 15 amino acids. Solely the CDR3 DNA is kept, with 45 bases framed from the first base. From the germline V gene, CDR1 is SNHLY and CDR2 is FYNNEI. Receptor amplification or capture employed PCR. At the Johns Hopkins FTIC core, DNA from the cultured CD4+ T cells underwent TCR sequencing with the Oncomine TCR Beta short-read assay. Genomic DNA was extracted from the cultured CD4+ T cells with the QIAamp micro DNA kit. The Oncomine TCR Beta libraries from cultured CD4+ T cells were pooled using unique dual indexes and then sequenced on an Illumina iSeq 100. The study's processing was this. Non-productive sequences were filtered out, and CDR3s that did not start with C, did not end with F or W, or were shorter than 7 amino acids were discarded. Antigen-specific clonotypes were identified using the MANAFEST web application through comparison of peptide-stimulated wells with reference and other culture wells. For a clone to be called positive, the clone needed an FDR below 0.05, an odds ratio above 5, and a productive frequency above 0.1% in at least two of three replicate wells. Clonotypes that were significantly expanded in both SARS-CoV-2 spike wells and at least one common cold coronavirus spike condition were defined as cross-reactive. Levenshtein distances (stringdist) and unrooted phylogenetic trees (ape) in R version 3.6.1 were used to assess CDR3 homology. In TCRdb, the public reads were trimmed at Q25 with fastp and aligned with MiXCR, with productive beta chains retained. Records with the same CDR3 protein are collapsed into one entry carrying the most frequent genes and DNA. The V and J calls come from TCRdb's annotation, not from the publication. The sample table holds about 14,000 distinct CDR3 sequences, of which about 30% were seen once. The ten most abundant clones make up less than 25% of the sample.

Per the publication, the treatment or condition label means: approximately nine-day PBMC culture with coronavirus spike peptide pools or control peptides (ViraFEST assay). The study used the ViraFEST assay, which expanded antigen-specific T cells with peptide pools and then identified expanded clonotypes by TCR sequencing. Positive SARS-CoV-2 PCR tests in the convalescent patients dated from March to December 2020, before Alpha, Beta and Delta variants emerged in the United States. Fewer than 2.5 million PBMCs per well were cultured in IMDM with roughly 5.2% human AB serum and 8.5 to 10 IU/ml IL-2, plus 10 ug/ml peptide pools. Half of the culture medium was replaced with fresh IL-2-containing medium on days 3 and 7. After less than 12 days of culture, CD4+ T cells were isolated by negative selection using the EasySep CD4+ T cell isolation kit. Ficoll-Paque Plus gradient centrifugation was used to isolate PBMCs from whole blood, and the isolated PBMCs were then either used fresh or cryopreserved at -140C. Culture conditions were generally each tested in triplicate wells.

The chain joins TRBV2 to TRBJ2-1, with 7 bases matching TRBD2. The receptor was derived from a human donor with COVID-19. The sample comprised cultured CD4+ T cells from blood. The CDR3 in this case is CASSEGRGTYNEQFF. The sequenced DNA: TGTGCCAGCAGTGAAGGGCGGGGGACCTACAATGAGCAGTTCTTC. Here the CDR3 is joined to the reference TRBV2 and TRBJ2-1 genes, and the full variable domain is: EPEVTQTPSHQVTQMGQEVILRCVPISNHLYFYWYRQILGQKVEFLVSFYNNEISEKSEIFDDQFSVERPDGSNFTLKIRSTKLEDSAMYFCASSEGRGTYNEQFFGPGTRLTVL.